A selection of T cell receptor beta chains follows, all from one sample in a study of multiple sclerosis patients with progressive multifocal leukoencephalopathy. Measured with immunoSEQ multiplex PCR; TCRdb has only the in-frame clones, and not every one. The sample has 25,000 or so clones, more than 85% seen once; the top ten hold under 2.5%. Sequenced here: PBMCs, sampled from a patient treated with natalizumab. All receptors come from a man aged 30 to 45 with multiple sclerosis. Each CDR3 is given with its conserved first and last residue. Fields, in order: D gene, J gene, clone size, V gene, CDR3 protein, CDR3 DNA. D genes are given only for firm matches. The size entry is marked missing in some rows and otherwise reads once, few, many or a size class.

>NA|TRBJ1-1|NA|TRBV9
CASSVFAAMNTEAFF
TGTGCCAGCAGCGTTTTTGCAGCCATGAACACTGAAGCTTTCTTT
>NA|TRBJ1-4|NA|TRBV5-1
CASSSEERQTKLFF
TGCGCCAGCAGCTCAGAAGAAAGACAGACAAAACTGTTTTTT
>NA|TRBJ1-1|NA|TRBV29-1
CSVEEVRGNTEAFF
TGCAGCGTTGAAGAAGTCAGGGGGAACACTGAAGCTTTCTTT
>TRBD2|TRBJ2-7|NA|TRBV30
CAWRGRVEYEQYF
TGTGCCTGGAGGGGGAGGGTGGAGTACGAGCAGTACTTC
>NA|TRBJ2-3|NA|TRBV7-2
CASSLLTDTQYF
TGTGCCAGCAGCCTATTAACAGATACGCAGTATTTT
>TRBD1|TRBJ1-1|NA|TRBV29-1
CSGRQGTQATFF
TGCAGCGGACGACAGGGGACCCAGGCGACTTTCTTT
>TRBD2|TRBJ2-5|NA|TRBV19
CASSSIAGEETQYF
TGTGCCAGTAGTTCCATAGCGGGAGAGGAGACCCAGTACTTC
>NA|TRBJ2-2|once|TRBV14
CASSLDSLNTGELFF
TGTGCCAGCAGCCTGGACAGCCTAAACACCGGGGAGCTGTTTTTT
>NA|TRBJ2-5|NA|TRBV19
CASSARTVRETQYF
TGTGCCAGTAGTGCCAGGACAGTCCGGGAGACCCAGTACTTC
>TRBD2|TRBJ2-5|NA|TRBV5-6
CASSSPLGGRRETQYF
TGTGCCAGCAGCTCGCCTCTCGGCGGGAGACGGGAGACCCAGTACTTC
>NA|TRBJ2-1|NA|TRBV7-8
CASSSLMGEQFF
TGTGCCAGCAGCTCCCTTATGGGTGAGCAGTTCTTC
>TRBD1|TRBJ1-4|NA|TRBV4-2
CASSQWTGGLNEKLFF
TGTGCCAGCAGCCAATGGACAGGGGGCCTCAATGAAAAACTGTTTTTT
>NA|TRBJ2-3|NA|TRBV7-6
CASSFQVGDTQYF
TGTGCCAGCAGCTTCCAGGTTGGGGATACGCAGTATTTT
>NA|TRBJ2-3|NA|TRBV15
CATSRSRNLGLSTDTQYF
TGTGCCACCAGCAGGTCTCGCAACTTAGGTCTCAGCACAGATACGCAGTATTTT
>TRBD1|TRBJ1-1|NA|TRBV29-1
CSVDRGNTEAFF
TGCAGCGTCGACAGGGGGAACACTGAAGCTTTCTTT
>NA|TRBJ2-1|NA|TRBV5-4
CAGSPGLTDEQFF
TGTGCCGGCAGCCCAGGACTGACTGATGAGCAGTTCTTC
>NA|TRBJ1-2|NA|TRBV27
CASSFLAGLLNVYGYTF
TGTGCCAGCAGTTTTCTGGCAGGGCTGCTGAATGTCTATGGCTACACCTTC
>NA|TRBJ1-1|NA|TRBV6-5
CASSYSGGLAFF
TGTGCCAGCAGTTACTCGGGGGGTTTGGCTTTCTTT
>NA|TRBJ2-1|NA|TRBV6-5
CASSSVSGQFF
TGTGCCAGCAGTTCTGTCTCCGGGCAGTTCTTC
>NA|TRBJ2-2|few|TRBV9
CASTLGPANTGELFF
TGTGCCAGCACCCTAGGACCAGCGAACACCGGGGAGCTGTTTTTT
>NA|TRBJ1-2|once|TRBV6-5
CASSQTVNYGYTF
TGTGCCAGCAGTCAGACGGTTAACTATGGCTACACCTTC